The entry that follows covers one TCR beta chain sequence. This record belongs to a study of blood T cell repertoires in COVID-19. Study summary: Nucleic acid was either cDNA or gDNA, and it came from T cells, B-cell-depleted T cells, or PBMCs.

Repertoires were generated with immunoSEQ multiplex PCR, while TCRdb's copy carries only in-frame clones and drops some. Among approximately 250,000 clones listed, over 75% were seen once. Germline V gives CDR1 LGHDT, CDR2 YNNKEL (reference sequence). Trimming removed 4 bases from V and 2 bases from J; junction bases left unmatched: 6. The CDR3 contains 15 residues. Seattle cases were enrolled at active infection and followed longitudinally. Sequenced material: peripheral blood. The sequence was obtained from a man in his fifties with COVID-19, enrolled during active disease. The rearrangement joins TRBV3-1 (or the pseudogene TRBV3-2) to TRBJ2-5; TRBD1 aligns across 8 bases. The CDR3, as DNA: TGTGCCAGCAGCCTAGGGACAGGAGTTCAAGAGACCCAGTACTTC. The encoded protein is CASSLGTGVQETQYF.